A single sample is the source of the 18 T cell receptor beta chains below, sequenced in a study of shared clonotypes between healthy human individuals. TCRdb's table, derived via immunoSEQ multiplex PCR, lists solely in-frame clones and lacks some. The sample yields some 530,000 clones, roughly 80% seen once. Sequencing was done on a sample of PBMCs. These receptor sequences come from a woman aged 40 to 49 in good health. Some clones in this sample may be carry-over from other donors' samples.

This clone was counted ten times or more. In the same sample, other DNA sequences code for this CDR3. The chain couples TRBV14 to TRBJ1-4; D gene ambiguous. CDR1 and CDR2 from the germline V gene are SGHDN and FVKESK. This CDR3 region has 12 residues. The ends were cut back, 1 base at V and 8 bases at J, with 5 bases in the middle. For the CDR3, the DNA is TGTGCCAGCAGCCAAGTAATCGAAAAACTGTTTTTT. The encoded protein is CASSQVIEKLFF.

The genes are TRBV6-6 and TRBJ1-3, with D tentatively TRBD1 (5 bases). Trimming removed 6 bases from V and 4 bases from J, with 10 bases in between. There are 13 residues in the CDR3. The V gene's germline CDR1 is MNHNY and CDR2 SVGAGI (reference sequence). The CDR3 region has the DNA TGTGCCAGCAGCCCCTCAGGGGGAAACACCATATATTTT. Protein sequence: CASSPSGGNTIYF.

The chain combines TRBV28 with TRBJ1-5; 8 nucleotides agree with TRBD1. This CDR3 spans 13 amino acids. The V and J ends lost 11 bases and 4 bases, in that order; junction bases with no gene match: 7. Germline V lookup: CDR1 MDHEN, CDR2 SYDVKM. The CDR3 sequence is CAADRGQNQPQHF. CDR3 coding DNA: TGTGCCGCCGACAGGGGACAAAATCAGCCCCAGCATTTT.

The chain is built from TRBV5-4 and TRBJ2-7, with no clear D. In germline, CDR1 is SGHNT, CDR2 YYREEE (reference sequence). Trimming pared 2 bases from V and 7 bases from J, leaving 16 bases between. The CDR3 has 14 residues. DNA of the CDR3: TGTGCCAGCAGCTTAAAGGGCAGCGATCGAGAGCAGTACTTC. This translates into CASSLKGSDREQYF.

V is TRBV15 and J is TRBJ2-7, with D maybe TRBD1 (6 bases). V lost 0 bases, J lost 5 bases, and 8 bases lay in between. CDR3 length: 13 residues. In germline, CDR1 is LNHNV, CDR2 YYDKDF (reference sequence). The CDR3 DNA reads as TGTGCCACCAGCAGAGACCACAGGGACGAGCAGTACTTC. This encodes CATSRDHRDEQYF.

The chain joins TRBV15 to TRBJ2-7, with a possible D match to TRBD2 (5 bases). There are 15 residues in the CDR3. Germline V gene data show CDR1 as LNHNV and CDR2 as YYDKDF (reference sequence). Between the trimmed V and J ends, which lost 8 bases and 0 bases, there was a span of 17 bases. The CDR3 DNA reads TGTGCCACCGGAAAGAGCGGTCCCAGCTCCTACGAGCAGTACTTC. Protein: CATGKSGPSSYEQYF. Full variable domain (rest looked up from reference TRBV15 and TRBJ2-7): DAMVIQNPRYQVTQFGKPVTLSCSQTLNHNVMYWYQQKSSQAPKLLFHYYDKDFNNEADTPDNFQSRRPNTSFCFLDIRSPGLGDTAMYLCATGKSGPSSYEQYFGPGTRLTVT.

V usage is TRBV27 and J usage is TRBJ1-4; D ambiguous. The CDR3 sequence is 13 residues long. Germline CDR1 reads MNHEY; CDR2 reads SMNVEV (reference sequence). Trimming removed 6 bases from V and 7 bases from J, with 12 bases in between. The CDR3 DNA is TGTGCCAGCAGAAAGGCGGAGGGTGAAAAACTGTTTTTT. Protein sequence: CASRKAEGEKLFF.

The chain links TRBV15 to TRBJ1-2; D is unclear. The CDR3 totals 14 residues. Germline V gives CDR1 LNHNV, CDR2 YYDKDF (reference sequence). V lost 4 bases and J 4 bases, leaving 13 bases between the germline ends. CDR3 DNA sequence: TGTGCCACCAGCATCGGAGGGCAAACCTATGGCTACACCTTC. It translates to CATSIGGQTYGYTF. Full variable domain (missing parts from reference TRBV15 and TRBJ1-2): DAMVIQNPRYQVTQFGKPVTLSCSQTLNHNVMYWYQQKSSQAPKLLFHYYDKDFNNEADTPDNFQSRRPNTSFCFLDIRSPGLGDTAMYLCATSIGGQTYGYTFGSGTRLTVV.

This sequence joins TRBV5-3 and TRBJ1-6, with 9 nucleotides matching TRBD1. TRBV5-3 is reported as an ORF; its role is uncertain. The CDR3 has 15 amino acids. Trimming removed 4 bases from V and 10 bases from J; junction bases left unmatched: 9. The CDR3 sequence: CARSRPGTGRSPLHF. The CDR3 DNA reads as TGTGCCAGAAGCCGACCCGGGACAGGGCGCTCACCCCTCCACTTT.

This clone has a single count. A read error is the likely source, as a far larger clone sits one nucleotide away. The chain has TRBV5-4 and TRBJ2-3, with 7 bases identical to TRBD1. Germline V gives CDR1 SGHNT, CDR2 YYREEE (reference sequence). This CDR3 is 15 amino acids long. The J segment lost 4 bases and the V segment lost 4 bases, leaving 9 bases of the junction unmatched. The CDR3 nucleotides are TGTGCCAGCAGCGTGCCGGGACAGAGCCCAGATACGCAGTATTTT. Protein sequence: CASSVPGQSPDTQYF.

This clone occurred a few times. The rearrangement joins TRBV7-9 to TRBJ2-3; TRBD2 agrees at 8 bases. V lost 4 bases to trimming and J lost 2 bases; unmatched junction nucleotides: 8. Germline CDR1 is SEHNR and CDR2 is FQNEAQ (reference sequence). The CDR3 loop spans 16 amino acids. The CDR3 region is CASSSVSGAHTDTQYF. The CDR3 DNA reads as TGTGCCAGCAGCTCAGTTAGCGGGGCTCACACAGATACGCAGTATTTT.

The rearrangement joins TRBV29-1 to TRBJ2-3, with 7 bases identical to TRBD1. V lost 1 base and J lost 3; bases outside the gene matches: 7. Germline V gene sequence: CDR1 SQVTM, CDR2 ANQGSEA. This CDR3 is 15 amino acids long. This chain's CDR3 is CSVEGGTAETDTQYF. The CDR3 DNA reads TGCAGCGTTGAAGGGGGGACAGCGGAGACAGATACGCAGTATTTT.

In DNA, the CDR3 is TGTGCCAGCAGCCATCCCCTAGAAGTTTATGGCTACACCTTC. Its translation is CASSHPLEVYGYTF. V usage is TRBV7-9 and J usage is TRBJ1-2; D gene unclear. The V end lost 5 bases, the J end lost 5 bases, and 15 bases lay between the germline ends. This CDR3 spans 14 amino acids. Per the germline V gene, CDR1 is SEHNR and CDR2 is FQNEAQ (reference sequence).

A single count supports this clone. The chain is built from TRBV30 and TRBJ1-1; TRBD1 is a possible D gene (5 bases). The CDR3 contains 15 residues. The V gene's germline CDR1 is GTSNPN and CDR2 SVGIG (reference sequence). V gave up 1 base and J gave up 1 base, with 13 bases separating them. The CDR3 DNA reads as TGTGCCTGGAGTGCCCTGGGACGGAAGAACACTGAAGCTTTCTTT. It encodes CAWSALGRKNTEAFF.

Of note for this clone: A much larger clone differs by one base, so this may be a read error. The sample has other DNA sequences that encode this CDR3 too. The CDR3 DNA reads as TGCAGTGCTAGAGGTGGGAGCGTGCAGTTCTTC. Residues: CSARGGSVQFF. The chain combines TRBV20-1 with TRBJ2-1; perhaps TRBD2 as D (5 bases). Germline assignment: CDR1 DFQATT and CDR2 SNEGSKA (reference sequence). The V gene lost 1 base and the J gene lost 12 bases, with 10 bases spanning the gap. This CDR3 has 11 amino acids.

V usage is TRBV6-5 and J usage is TRBJ2-7; unclear D gene. Between the trimmed V and J ends, which lost 6 bases and 0 bases, there was a span of 12 bases. The CDR3 covers 14 residues. The germline V gene has CDR1 MNHEY and CDR2 SVGAGI. CDR3 sequence reads: CASSRQGTSYEQYF. The CDR3, as DNA: TGTGCCAGCAGCCGACAAGGCACCTCCTACGAGCAGTACTTC.

This sequence joins TRBV9 and TRBJ2-5; TRBD2 might be the D (7 bases). This CDR3 has 15 residues. CDR1 and CDR2 (germline): SGDLS, YYNGEE. Trimming took 4 bases from V and 5 from J, leaving 18 bases between them. The CDR3 spells CASSQAGGGVETQYF. Here the CDR3 DNA reads TGTGCCAGCAGCCAAGCTGGCGGGGGCGTGGAGACCCAGTACTTC.

A note on this clone: A far larger clone is one nucleotide away, so this likely arose from a read error. Other DNA sequences from this sample encode an identical CDR3 as well. DNA of the CDR3: TGCGCCAGCAGCCACATTCCGACGGGGGTCATGGGGTATGGCTACACCTTC. Its translation: CASSHIPTGVMGYGYTF. V and J are TRBV4-3 and TRBJ1-2; a weak D match, TRBD1 (5 bases). The germline gives CDR1 LGHNA, CDR2 YSLEER. The CDR3 length is 17 residues. The ends were cut back, 3 bases at V and 5 bases at J, with 22 bases in the middle.